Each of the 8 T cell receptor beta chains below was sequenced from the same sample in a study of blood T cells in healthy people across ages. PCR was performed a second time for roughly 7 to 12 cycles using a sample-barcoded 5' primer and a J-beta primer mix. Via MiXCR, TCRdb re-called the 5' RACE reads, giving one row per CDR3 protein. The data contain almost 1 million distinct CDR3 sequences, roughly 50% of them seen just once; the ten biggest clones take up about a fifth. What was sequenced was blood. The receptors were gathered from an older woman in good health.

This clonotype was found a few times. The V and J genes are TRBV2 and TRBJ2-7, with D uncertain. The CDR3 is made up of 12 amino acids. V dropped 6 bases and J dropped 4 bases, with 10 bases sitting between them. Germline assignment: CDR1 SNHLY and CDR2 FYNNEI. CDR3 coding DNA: TGTGCCAGCAGGGCCGACCTATACGAGCAGTACTTC. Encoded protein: CASRADLYEQYF.

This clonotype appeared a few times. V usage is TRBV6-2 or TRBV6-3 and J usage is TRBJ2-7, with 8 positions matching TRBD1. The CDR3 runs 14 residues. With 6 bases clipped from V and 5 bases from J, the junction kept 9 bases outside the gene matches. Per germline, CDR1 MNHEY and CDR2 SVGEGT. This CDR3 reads CASSPTGVLHEQYF. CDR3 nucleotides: TGTGCCAGCAGCCCGACAGGGGTTCTCCACGAGCAGTACTTC.

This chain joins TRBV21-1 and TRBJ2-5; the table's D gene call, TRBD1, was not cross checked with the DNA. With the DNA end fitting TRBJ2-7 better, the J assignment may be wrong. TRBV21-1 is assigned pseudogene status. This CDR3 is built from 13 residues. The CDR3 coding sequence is TGTGCCAGCAAGGGGGTCCTAGGCTACGAGCAGTACTTC. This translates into CASKGVLGYEQYF.

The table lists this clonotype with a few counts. CDR3 sequence (DNA): TGTGCCAGCGGTAGGACAGGCCCGAACTATGGCTACACCTTC. It specifies CASGRTGPNYGYTF. The chain employs TRBV2 and TRBJ1-2, with 7 bases aligning to TRBD1. V dropped 8 bases and J dropped 2; count of bases not matched to a gene: 8. CDR1 and CDR2 from the germline V gene are SNHLY and FYNNEI. The CDR3 contains 14 residues.

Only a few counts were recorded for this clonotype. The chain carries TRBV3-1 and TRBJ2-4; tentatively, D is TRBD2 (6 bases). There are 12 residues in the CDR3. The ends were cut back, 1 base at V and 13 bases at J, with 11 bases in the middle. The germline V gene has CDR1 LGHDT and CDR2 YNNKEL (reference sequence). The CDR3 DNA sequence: TGTGCCAGCAGCCAAGTGGCGGGATCGCAGTACTTC. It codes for CASSQVAGSQYF.

The DNA of the CDR3 is TGCGCCAGCAGAGTGGGAGCGGTCGCAGATACGCAGTATTTT. It codes for CASRVGAVADTQYF. The chain combines TRBV10-2 with TRBJ2-3; TRBD2 might be the D (5 bases). This CDR3 comprises 14 residues. V was pared by 6 bases and J by 4 bases, with 14 bases between. In germline, CDR1 is WSHSY, CDR2 SAAADI.

The CDR3 sequence: CAISESRAGGAVEAFF. The CDR3 DNA reads TGTGCCATCAGTGAGTCCAGGGCAGGGGGCGCGGTTGAAGCTTTCTTT. V gene TRBV10-3 combines with J gene TRBJ1-1; 8 nucleotides match TRBD1. This CDR3 spans 16 amino acids. After removal of 0 bases from V and 7 bases from J, the junction contained 10 bases not matched to a gene. Per the germline V gene, CDR1 is ENHRY and CDR2 is SYGVKD.

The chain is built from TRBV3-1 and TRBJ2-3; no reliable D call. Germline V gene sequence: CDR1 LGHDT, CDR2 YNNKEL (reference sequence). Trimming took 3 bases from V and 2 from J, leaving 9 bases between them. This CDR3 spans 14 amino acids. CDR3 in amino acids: CASSQNGHTDTQYF. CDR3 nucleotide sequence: TGTGCCAGCAGCCAGAACGGGCACACAGATACGCAGTATTTT.